This T cell receptor beta chain is from a study of cytomegalovirus exposure and HLA in healthy donors. Findings and caveats of the study: Cytomegalovirus-associated status was assigned to some 180 TCR beta chains. In a later analysis, a missense DCLRE1C variant was linked to TCR beta V- and J-gene trimming.

60 Vbeta and 13 Jbeta primers were used in PCR. Assay used: immunoSEQ multiplex PCR; TCRdb lists only in-frame clones, some missing. This sample has approximately 74,000 clones, with approximately 71% found just once. Concerning this clone: Its antigen is unknown.

The sample comprised PBMCs. The receptor was derived from a man aged 60 to 75 in good health and CMV-seropositive.

The CDR3 DNA reads TGTGCCAACCCACCCCGACAGCCGCCCCAGCATTTT. Its translation is CANPPRQPPQHF. The genes are TRBV11-2 and TRBJ1-5, with a possible D match to TRBD1 (5 bases). Germline CDR1 SGHAT, CDR2 FQNNGV. V was shortened by 10 bases and J by 9 bases, with 16 bases between the two germline ends. The CDR3 extends over 12 amino acids.